This TCR beta chain was found in a study of blood T cells in healthy people across ages (dated by TCRdb to the mid-2010s). About the study as a whole: In model experiments, roughly one uniquely barcoded TCR beta cDNA molecule per two T cells was captured by template switching. To avoid experimental bias, donors of different ages were distributed randomly across sequencing lanes. Four age groups were formed from the donors: young (average 16 years), middle-aged (around 41), aged (62) and long-lived (about 75). For two donors (one aged 18 to 29 and one aged 80 or older), the study analyzed two additional independent replicas of 1 million unique cDNA reads from the same blood draw. Age-related changes in TCR beta repertoire diversity were measured in the study by deep sequencing normalized with unique cDNA molecular identifiers. Overall study results and their limits: Observed TCR beta diversity correlated strongly with the percentage of naive T cells measured by flow cytometry. Observed TCR beta diversity per million T cells fell roughly linearly with age, and a significant reduction was already apparent by age roughly 40. Since profiling was done on bulk unsorted PBMCs, naive and antigen-experienced compartments could not be conclusively compared. Estimates of total diversity based on one million sequenced T cells were considered lower bounds and underestimates. Because the CMV infection status of the donors was unknown, age-related changes in expanded clonotypes may potentially have been confounded. Compared with the aged group, the long-lived group had more naive CD4+ T cells, fewer expanded clones and increased TCR diversity, a pattern suggesting age selection.

Of note for this clonotype: Its specific antigen is unknown. No base quality values were provided; no much bigger clone lies one nucleotide off.

CDR1 and CDR2, looked up from the germline V gene, are SGHRS and YFSETQ. Measured from the cysteine to the phenylalanine, the CDR3 is 16 residues long. Only the CDR3 region is kept as DNA, spanning 48 bases read in frame from base 1. The approximately 41 donors, aged roughly 6 to 100 years, were systemically healthy Caucasian individuals from Russia. Each donor gave approximately 9.4 milliliters of peripheral blood, drawn into EDTA-treated Vacutainer tubes. PBMCs were isolated by Ficoll-Paque density-gradient centrifugation, with at least 7 million obtained per sample. Total RNA was extracted from PBMCs with Trizol reagent, with at least 6 micrograms obtained per sample. Naive CD45RAhigh/CD27high T cell percentages were measured by flow cytometry on a PBMC aliquot from every donor. The library was produced with 5' RACE. TCRdb records Illumina HiSeq 2500 as the sequencer. The second PCR ran for roughly 7 to 11 cycles and used a J-beta primer mix along with a sample-barcoded 5' primer. A template-switch 5' adaptor carrying 12 random nucleotides introduced a unique molecular identifier onto each TCR beta cDNA molecule. Each sample yielded at least 2.5 million CDR3-containing paired-end reads. All of the RNA was converted into first-strand cDNA using the Mint cDNA synthesis kit, with a TRBC-specific oligonucleotide serving as the primer. After uracil-DNA glycosylase treatment, a first 18-cycle PCR used universal primers M1SS and BC2_uni_R on all cDNA. Per the authors' processing: For normalization, 1 million high-quality reads were randomly selected from each sample, with every read carrying a distinct molecular identifier. Instead of being binned into consensus sequences, reads with shared molecular identifiers were discarded. MiTCR, set to a Q25 quality threshold and the strictest error-elimination algorithm, was used for CDR3 identification, clonotype clustering and error correction. A nonparametric unseen species model with Euler transformation was used to estimate a lower bound on total TCR beta diversity. The raw public data were reprocessed by TCRdb itself: fastp quality trimming at Q25, MiXCR clonotype calling, in-frame beta chains only. Merged by CDR3 protein, the rows form single entries marked with the most common genes and DNA. TCRdb's processing, not the authors' own work, is the source of the V and J calls. This sample is represented by about 1.6 million distinct CDR3 sequences; around 35% of them were singletons. Jointly, the top ten make up around 11% of the sample.

The sequence was collected from a woman in her 30s in good health. The sequenced sample consisted of blood. Recombination connected TRBV5-1 to TRBJ2-5; 9 of the junction bases match TRBD2. The J call is in doubt because the DNA end fits TRBJ2-7 better. Read as DNA, the sequence is TGCGCCAGCAGCTTGGCCGGGACTAGCAGAAGAGACGAGCAGTACTTC. This encodes CASSLAGTSRRDEQYF.